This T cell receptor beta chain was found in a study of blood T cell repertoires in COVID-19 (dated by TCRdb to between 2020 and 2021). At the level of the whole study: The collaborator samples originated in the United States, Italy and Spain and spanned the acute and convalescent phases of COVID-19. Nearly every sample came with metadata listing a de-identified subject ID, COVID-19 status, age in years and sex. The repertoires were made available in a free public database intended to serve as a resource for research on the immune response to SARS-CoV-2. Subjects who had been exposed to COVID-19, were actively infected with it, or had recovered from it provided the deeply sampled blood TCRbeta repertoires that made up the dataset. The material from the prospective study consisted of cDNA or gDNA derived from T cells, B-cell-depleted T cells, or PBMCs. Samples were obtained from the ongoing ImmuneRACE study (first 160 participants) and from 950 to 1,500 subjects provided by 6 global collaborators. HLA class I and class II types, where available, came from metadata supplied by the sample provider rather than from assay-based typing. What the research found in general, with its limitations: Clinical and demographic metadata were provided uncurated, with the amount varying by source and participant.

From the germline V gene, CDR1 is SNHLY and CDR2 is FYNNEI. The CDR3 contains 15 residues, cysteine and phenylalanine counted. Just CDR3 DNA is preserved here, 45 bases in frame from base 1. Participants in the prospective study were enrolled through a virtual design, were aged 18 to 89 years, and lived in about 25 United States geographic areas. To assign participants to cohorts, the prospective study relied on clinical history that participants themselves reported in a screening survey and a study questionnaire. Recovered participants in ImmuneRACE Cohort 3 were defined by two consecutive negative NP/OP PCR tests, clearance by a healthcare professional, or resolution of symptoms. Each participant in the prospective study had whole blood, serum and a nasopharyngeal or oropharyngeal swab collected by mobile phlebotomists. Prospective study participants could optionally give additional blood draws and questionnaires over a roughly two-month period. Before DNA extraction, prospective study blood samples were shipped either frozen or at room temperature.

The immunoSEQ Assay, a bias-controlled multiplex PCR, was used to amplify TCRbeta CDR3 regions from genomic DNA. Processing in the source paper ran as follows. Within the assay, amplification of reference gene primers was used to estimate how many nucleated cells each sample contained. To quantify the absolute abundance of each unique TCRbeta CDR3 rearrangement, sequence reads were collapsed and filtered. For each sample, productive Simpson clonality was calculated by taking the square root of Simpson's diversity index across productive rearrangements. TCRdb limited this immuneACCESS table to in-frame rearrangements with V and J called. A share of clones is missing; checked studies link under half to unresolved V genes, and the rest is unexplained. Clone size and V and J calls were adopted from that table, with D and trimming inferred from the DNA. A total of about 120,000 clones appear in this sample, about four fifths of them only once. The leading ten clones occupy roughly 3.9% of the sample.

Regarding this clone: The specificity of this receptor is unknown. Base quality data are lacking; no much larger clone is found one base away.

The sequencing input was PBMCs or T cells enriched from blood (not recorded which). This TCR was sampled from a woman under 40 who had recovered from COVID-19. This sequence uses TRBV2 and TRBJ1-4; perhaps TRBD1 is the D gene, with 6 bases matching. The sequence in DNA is TGTGCAGCTATGGAGCCGGGAGGGGGGAATGAAAAACTGTTTTTT. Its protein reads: CAAMEPGGGNEKLFF.